This entry is about one T cell receptor beta chain. Antigen unknown. The length of the CDR3 is 16 residues. Germline loops: CDR1 MNHNS, CDR2 SASEGT. The trim removed 4 bases at V and 4 bases at J, leaving 8 bases unmatched. The source of the sample is a study of shared clonotypes between healthy human individuals. Naive CD8 populations comprised CD45RO-negative cells positively selected for CCR7, excluding terminally differentiated effector memory CD45RA+ cells. Among the donors, all were Caucasian adults who lived in Nashville, Tennessee. Across several immunoSEQ plates, the genomic DNA of each subset was split evenly. Clones were read by immunoSEQ multiplex PCR, and TCRdb kept only the in-frame ones, dropping some. In the table there are approximately 740,000 clones, 80% to 95% of which are singletons. Points from the study as a whole: Generally, naive subsets came out with larger estimated richness than memory subsets. It was only blood that was sampled, and tissue repertoires likely differ.

This sequence was found in a man younger than 40 in good health. Material: naive CD8+ T cells sorted from blood. The V gene is TRBV6-1, the J gene TRBJ1-5, with TRBD1 matching over 9 bases. The chain's CDR3 is CASSGPGQGRNQPQHF. The CDR3 bases are TGTGCCAGCAGTGGCCCAGGACAGGGGCGGAATCAGCCCCAGCATTTT.